Presented here are 27 T cell receptor beta chains from one specimen sequenced in a study of CD8 T cells in Susac syndrome. cDNA came from roughly 0.5 to 1 ug RNA primed by random hexamers. TCRdb analysed the immunoSEQ multiplex PCR reads with MiXCR anew, one entry per CDR3 protein. Counted here are around 140,000 distinct CDR3 sequences, around 75% occurring once; the ten biggest clones make up 0.51%. Sequencing was performed on CD8+ T cells from PBMCs. All receptors come from a human donor with multiple sclerosis.

This clonotype was recorded once. V is TRBV2 and J is TRBJ1-6; 8 bases fit TRBD1. This CDR3 spans 15 amino acids. J was trimmed by 9 bases and V by 2 bases; bases with no gene match: 6. The germline V gene has CDR1 SNHLY and CDR2 FYNNEI. CDR3 amino acids: CASSEWNQGASPLHF. The CDR3 coding sequence is TGTGCCAGCAGTGAATGGAATCAGGGGGCTTCACCCCTCCACTTT. Supplemented by reference TRBV2 and TRBJ1-6, the full variable domain reads EPEVTQTPSHQVTQMGQEVILRCVPISNHLYFYWYRQILGQKVEFLVSFYNNEISEKSEIFDDQFSVERPDGSNFTLKIRSTKLEDSAMYFCASSEWNQGASPLHFGNGTRLTVT.

V gene TRBV11-2 combines with J gene TRBJ2-1, with no clear D. Trimming took off 5 bases at V and 5 bases at J, with 4 bases between the two ends. The CDR3 has 11 amino acids. Germline CDR1 SGHAT, CDR2 FQNNGV. DNA of the CDR3: TGTGCCAGCAGCGACAACAATGAGCAGTTCTTC. It yields the protein CASSDNNEQFF.

This chain links TRBV27 with TRBJ2-7; D possibly corresponds to TRBD2 (5 bases). The CDR3 spans 13 residues. Germline CDR1 and CDR2: MNHEY and SMNVEV (reference sequence). Deletions cut 5 bases from V and 2 bases from J, with 10 bases between. CDR3 sequence: CASSPSGAYEQYF. CDR3 coding DNA: TGTGCCAGCAGTCCCTCCGGGGCCTACGAGCAGTACTTC.

Only a few counts were recorded for this clonotype. The chain carries TRBV24-1 and TRBJ1-4, with D unresolved. The CDR3 contains 12 residues. The germline V gene encodes CDR1 KGHDR and CDR2 SFDVKD. V lost 0 bases and J 10 bases, leaving 5 bases between the germline ends. CDR3 loop: CATSDLTGKLFF. For the CDR3, the DNA is TGTGCCACCAGTGATTTGACCGGAAAACTGTTTTTT.

V and J are TRBV4-1 and TRBJ1-1, with D possibly TRBD1 on 6 matching bases. Germline loops: CDR1 MGHRA, CDR2 YSYEKL. The V end lost 3 bases, the J end lost 5 bases, and 13 bases lay between the germline ends. This CDR3 spans 14 amino acids. CDR3 amino acids: CASSQRGGGTEAFF. The DNA for the CDR3 is TGCGCCAGCAGCCAGCGAGGGGGGGGTACTGAAGCTTTCTTT.

The V gene is TRBV5-4, the J gene TRBJ1-2, with 8 nucleotides matching TRBD1. The V gene end was trimmed by 4 bases and the J gene end by 4 bases; junction bases not matched to a gene: 9. In germline, CDR1 is SGHNT, CDR2 YYREEE (reference sequence). CDR3 length equals 15 residues. The DNA of the CDR3 is TGTGCCAGCAGCCTACCGACAGGGGACCTCTATGGCTACACCTTC. Its translation: CASSLPTGDLYGYTF. Based on the CDR3 plus reference TRBV5-4 and TRBJ1-2, the full variable domain is ETGVTQSPTHLIKTRGQQVTLRCSSQSGHNTVSWYQQALGQGPQFIFQYYREEENGRGNFPPRFSGLQFPNYSSELNVNALELDDSALYLCASSLPTGDLYGYTFGSGTRLTVV.

The chain joins TRBV27 to TRBJ2-3; D uncertain. The CDR3 length is 16 residues. V lost 7 bases to trimming and J lost 0 bases, with 17 bases between them. In germline, CDR1 is MNHEY, CDR2 SMNVEV (reference sequence). CDR3 residues: CASTDSGTSSTDTQYF. CDR3 nucleotides: TGTGCCAGCACTGACTCAGGAACCTCTAGCACAGATACGCAGTATTTT.

This clonotype has a single count. J is TRBJ1-2 and V is TRBV29-1; 8 nucleotides agree with TRBD1. The junction had 10 bases not matched to a gene; V was cut back by 4 bases and J by 3 bases. Germline V gene sequence: CDR1 SQVTM, CDR2 ANQGSEA. This CDR3 has 15 amino acids. The CDR3 region has the DNA TGCAGCGTTGTGGGGCAGGGGGACAGGTACTATGGCTACACCTTC. Protein product: CSVVGQGDRYYGYTF.

This chain connects TRBV27 to TRBJ2-1, with 10 bases that match TRBD2. Germline V gene sequence: CDR1 MNHEY, CDR2 SMNVEV (reference sequence). The CDR3 has 15 amino acids. Trimming at V came to 7 bases and at J to 7 bases, leaving 10 bases not matched to a gene. This CDR3 reads CASTPRLAGVNEQFF. The CDR3 DNA sequence: TGTGCCAGCACCCCGAGGCTAGCGGGGGTTAATGAGCAGTTCTTC.

This clonotype has a handful of counts. This chain joins TRBV2 and TRBJ2-7; D is ambiguous. The CDR3 contains 14 residues. The V gene's germline CDR1 is SNHLY and CDR2 FYNNEI. Deletions cut 4 bases from V and 0 bases from J, with 10 bases between. The CDR3 nucleotides read TGTGCCAGCAGTGGGACGGCCAGCTCCTACGAGCAGTACTTC. Translation: CASSGTASSYEQYF.

The chain combines TRBV6-1 with TRBJ2-1; 9 nucleotides agree with TRBD1. The germline CDR1 and CDR2 sequences are MNHNS and SASEGT. This CDR3 is built from 17 residues. With 8 bases clipped from V and 0 bases from J, the junction kept 11 bases outside the gene matches. In DNA, the CDR3 is TGTGCCAGCCCCCCGGGACAGGGCCCTAGCTCCTACAATGAGCAGTTCTTC. It codes for CASPPGQGPSSYNEQFF.

This chain connects TRBV12-3 or TRBV12-4 to TRBJ2-1, with 9 nucleotides matching TRBD2. V dropped 4 bases and J dropped 1; count of bases not matched to a gene: 5. The CDR3 spans 16 residues. Here the CDR3 reads CASSSDSGGSYNEQFF. The CDR3 nucleotides read TGTGCCAGCAGTTCCGATAGCGGGGGATCCTACAATGAGCAGTTCTTC.

V usage is TRBV4-1 and J usage is TRBJ2-1, with 7 bases fitting TRBD1. Trimming cost V 1 base and J 7 bases; bases outside gene matches: 7. The CDR3 covers 15 residues. Germline-derived CDR1 and CDR2 are MGHRA and YSYEKL. Written as DNA, the CDR3 is TGCGCCAGCAGCCAAGCGGGCAGCAGGGGGAATGAGCAGTTCTTC. Translating gives CASSQAGSRGNEQFF.

The V gene is TRBV20-1, the J gene TRBJ2-7, with 11 positions matching TRBD2. Trimming at V came to 5 bases and at J to 4 bases, leaving 10 bases not matched to a gene. The CDR3 runs 15 residues. The V gene's germline CDR1 is DFQATT and CDR2 SNEGSKA (reference sequence). The CDR3 DNA is TGCAGTGCTCCTGGGTGGGGACTAGCGGAATACGAGCAGTACTTC. Its translation: CSAPGWGLAEYEQYF.

Of note for this clonotype: At one end, the junction sequence differs from germline, possibly due to a read error. This chain uses TRBV30 with TRBJ2-5, with D unresolved. The CDR3 has 13 amino acids. The germline gives CDR1 GTSNPN, CDR2 SVGIG (reference sequence). The CDR3 region has the DNA TGTTCCTGGAGTGACCCGTACCCAAAGACCCAGTACTTC. Its translation: CSWSDPYPKTQYF.

A word on this clonotype: Since a much larger clone is just one base distant, this may be a read error. V usage is TRBV5-6 and J usage is TRBJ2-2; D might be TRBD1 or TRBD2, each matching 5 bases. Germline V lookup: CDR1 SGHDT, CDR2 YYEEEE. This CDR3 is built from 14 residues. V lost 4 bases, J lost 6 bases, and 13 bases lay in between. The CDR3 spells CASSHRGVSGELFF. DNA of the CDR3: TGTGCCAGCAGCCACCGGGGCGTTTCCGGGGAGCTGTTTTTT. The entire variable domain, with the rest obtained from reference TRBV5-6 and TRBJ2-2, is as follows: DAGVTQSPTHLIKTRGQQVTLRCSPKSGHDTVSWYQQALGQGPQFIFQYYEEEERQRGNFPDRFSGHQFPNYSSELNVNALLLGDSALYLCASSHRGVSGELFFGEGSRLTVL.

The chain has TRBV27 and TRBJ1-1; D remains ambiguous. The germline V gene encodes CDR1 MNHEY and CDR2 SMNVEV (reference sequence). Trimming left V 4 bases short and J 0 bases short, with 12 bases between. The CDR3 loop spans 15 amino acids. CDR3: CASSSAGYMNTEAFF. The CDR3 bases are TGTGCCAGCAGTTCAGCAGGATACATGAACACTGAAGCTTTCTTT.

This chain connects TRBV30 to TRBJ1-5; the match to TRBD1 covers 7 bases. The V gene end was trimmed by 7 bases and the J gene end by 2 bases; junction bases not matched to a gene: 17. This CDR3 region has 17 residues. Per germline, CDR1 GTSNPN and CDR2 SVGIG (reference sequence). The DNA for the CDR3 is TGTGCCTCTACAGGGGTTGTGGAATTAGACGGCAATCAGCCCCAGCATTTT. Its protein product is CASTGVVELDGNQPQHF.

This chain joins TRBV30 and TRBJ2-1, with D possibly called TRBD1 or TRBD2 (5 bases each). This CDR3 comprises 15 residues. Germline V lookup: CDR1 GTSNPN, CDR2 SVGIG (reference sequence). Trimming took 5 bases from V and 10 from J, leaving 24 bases between them. CDR3 residues: CAWDSGTDPTGEQFF. CDR3 nucleotides: TGTGCCTGGGATTCCGGGACGGACCCTACAGGAGAGCAGTTCTTC.

This rearrangement joins TRBV4-1 to TRBJ1-1; D is perhaps TRBD1 (5 bases). The CDR3 covers 16 residues. V lost 7 bases, J lost 1 base, and 19 bases lay in between. CDR1 and CDR2 (germline): MGHRA, YSYEKL. CDR3 bases: TGCGCCAGCAAGGTCATGGGACCAGCGGCGAACACTGAAGCTTTCTTT. Protein: CASKVMGPAANTEAFF.

The CDR3 bases are TGTGCCAGCAGCTTCACCCGGGAAGGAGACTACGAGCAGTACGTC. Protein: CASSFTREGDYEQYV. The chain is built from TRBV5-5 and TRBJ2-7; D is possibly TRBD2 (5 bases). The CDR3 totals 15 residues. Germline V gene lookup returns CDR1 SGHKS and CDR2 YYEKEE (reference sequence). Trimming cost V 2 bases and J 3 bases, with 15 bases left between them.

The chain joins TRBV2 to TRBJ2-1; 7 nucleotides agree with TRBD1. Trimming removed 3 bases from V and 7 bases from J; junction bases left unmatched: 9. CDR1 is SNHLY and CDR2 is FYNNEI in the germline V gene. The CDR3 loop spans 15 amino acids. This CDR3 reads CASSDPRTGENEQFF. DNA of the CDR3: TGTGCCAGCAGTGACCCTCGGACAGGTGAAAATGAGCAGTTCTTC.

The chain carries TRBV2 and TRBJ1-5, with D perhaps TRBD1 (5 bases). Trimming removed 8 bases at V and 1 base at J, with 12 bases between. Per germline, CDR1 SNHLY and CDR2 FYNNEI. This CDR3 contains 14 residues. The DNA for the CDR3 is TGTGCCAGCGAGGGACTTGCGAGCAATCAGCCCCAGCATTTT. Translating gives CASEGLASNQPQHF.

The J gene is TRBJ2-7, the V gene TRBV6-1; a weak D match, TRBD1 (5 bases). CDR3 length: 15 residues. The germline V and J ends were trimmed by 3 bases and 0 bases, with 12 bases remaining between them. Germline CDR1 MNHNS, CDR2 SASEGT. The CDR3 region has the DNA TGTGCCAGCAGTGATATGGAAGGGGCCTCCTACGAGCAGTACTTC. Translating gives CASSDMEGASYEQYF.

This clonotype has just one count. This sequence joins TRBV10-2 and TRBJ1-2; D is undetermined. Trimming took off 4 bases at V and 10 bases at J, with 10 bases between the two ends. This CDR3 is built from 11 residues. Germline V gives CDR1 WSHSY, CDR2 SAAADI. CDR3 coding DNA: TGCGCCAGCAGTGCTGGGCTGGACTACACCTTC. Protein product: CASSAGLDYTF.

The rearrangement links TRBV6-1 to TRBJ2-3; 8 positions match TRBD1. The V gene's germline CDR1 is MNHNS and CDR2 SASEGT. The CDR3 is 17 residues long. V gave up 2 bases and J gave up 6 bases; unmatched junction bases: 13. The CDR3: CASSEMLEPQGADTQYF. The DNA of the CDR3 is TGTGCCAGCAGTGAAATGCTGGAACCCCAGGGGGCGGATACGCAGTATTTT.

This rearrangement joins TRBV12-3 or TRBV12-4 to TRBJ1-1, with D uncertain. The CDR3 runs to 14 residues. Trimming removed 5 bases from V and 1 base from J, with 11 bases in between. Here the CDR3 reads CASSTPGGNTEAFF. CDR3 nucleotides: TGTGCCAGCAGTACACCCGGAGGGAACACTGAAGCTTTCTTT.